A selection of T cell receptor beta chains follows, all from one sample in a study of blood T cell repertoires in COVID-19. Some clones are missing from TCRdb's copy, which holds only in-frame ones; the method was immunoSEQ multiplex PCR. The sample lists approximately 46,000 clones, 82% seen once, with around 2.5% in the top ten. The sample was peripheral blood. These TCRs come from a woman aged 55-75 years with acute or convalescent COVID-19. The CDR3 runs from the conserved cysteine through the conserved F or W. The D gene is left open where the match is weak. Clone sizes are given selectively: once, few, many, or a class where the clone is expanded.

V gene	clone size	D gene	J gene	CDR3 DNA	CDR3 protein
TRBV12-5	.	TRBD2	TRBJ2-5	TGTGCTACCGGGACTAGCGAGTCAGAGACCCAGTACTTC	CATGTSESETQYF
TRBV24-1	.	TRBD1	TRBJ1-4	TGTGCCACCAGTGAAGGAGGGGGCCAGGAAAAACTGTTTTTT	CATSEGGGQEKLFF
TRBV2	few	.	TRBJ1-2	TGTGCCAGCCTCCATATGGTTCGGCAGGGTGGGGAAGCTAACTATGGCTACACCTTC	CASLHMVRQGGEANYGYTF
TRBV15	.	.	TRBJ1-2	TGTGCCACCAGCAGAGATTTAGGGGGCTATGGCTACACCTTC	CATSRDLGGYGYTF
TRBV2	few	.	TRBJ1-6	TGTGCCAGCATTTACACCGGGACACAACTCCACTTT	CASIYTGTQLHF
TRBV7-2	once	.	TRBJ1-5	TGTGCCAGCAGCTTATATGGAGGGGTAGGCAATCAGCCCCAGCATTTT	CASSLYGGVGNQPQHF
TRBV28	few	TRBD2	TRBJ2-7	TGTGCCACCACCCCCCCCGGACTAGCCGGCGAGCAGTACTTC	CATTPPGLAGEQYF
TRBV19	.	TRBD1	TRBJ1-1	TGTGCCAGTAGTAAGAGGGCAGGGGGCTGGACTGAAGCTTTCTTT	CASSKRAGGWTEAFF
TRBV29-1	.	.	TRBJ1-1	TGCAGCGTTGGGAACAGGTTGAAAGGCACTGAAGCTTTCTTT	CSVGNRLKGTEAFF
TRBV9	.	TRBD1	TRBJ1-2	TGTGCCAGCAGCGTAGGGAACAGCCCCATCCAGGGGGACACCTTC	CASSVGNSPIQGDTF
TRBV19	.	.	TRBJ1-5	TGTGCCAGTAGGACCTGGACGGACACTATTAATCAGCCCCAGCATTTT	CASRTWTDTINQPQHF
TRBV2	.	TRBD1	TRBJ1-6	TGTGCCAGCAGTGAAGGTGGACAGGGGTGGTCACCCCTCCACTTT	CASSEGGQGWSPLHF
TRBV30	once	.	TRBJ1-2	TGTGCCTGGATTAGACAGCAAAGAGGTTATGGCTACACCTTC	CAWIRQQRGYGYTF
TRBV3-1/TRBV3-2	.	TRBD1	TRBJ2-3	TGTGCCAGCAGACCGAGACAGGGGTCTAGCACAGATACGCAGTATTTT	CASRPRQGSSTDTQYF
TRBV9	.	.	TRBJ2-1	TGTGCCAGCAGCGTAGGAACTGAGAATGAGCAGTTCTTC	CASSVGTENEQFF
TRBV5-4	.	.	TRBJ1-5	TGTGCCAGCAGCTTGGAAGGGGTTGGGCAGCCCCAGCATTTT	CASSLEGVGQPQHF
TRBV6-6	once	TRBD1	TRBJ1-1	TGTGCCAGCAGTCGAAGGACAGGATTAATGAACACTGAAGCTTTCTTT	CASSRRTGLMNTEAFF
TRBV5-6	.	.	TRBJ2-5	TGTGCCAGCAGCTCGGGTGGCCCACTACAAGAGACCCAGTACTTC	CASSSGGPLQETQYF
TRBV5-1	.	.	TRBJ2-3	TGCGCCAGCAGCTTGGTCGGGGGAGATGGAAATACGCAGTATTTT	CASSLVGGDGNTQYF
TRBV11-2	.	.	TRBJ2-7	TGTGCCAGCAGCTTAGTTCGCGGGGGCCAGTACTTC	CASSLVRGGQYF
TRBV27	once	TRBD1	TRBJ2-7	TGTGCCAGCAGGTGGACAGGAGGTTCCTACGAGCAGTACTTC	CASRWTGGSYEQYF
TRBV18	.	.	TRBJ2-3	TGTGCCAGCTCACAGGGGCTGCGCACAGATACGCAGTATTTT	CASSQGLRTDTQYF
TRBV3-1/TRBV3-2	.	TRBD1	TRBJ1-2	TGTGCCAGCAGCCAAAGGACAGGGGCCGGCTACACCTTC	CASSQRTGAGYTF
TRBV19	.	.	TRBJ1-2	TGTGCCAGTAGGGCGACAGCTCACCCGTATGGCTACACCTTC	CASRATAHPYGYTF
TRBV5-1	.	TRBD2	TRBJ2-7	TGCGCCAGCAGCCACGGACGGGAGGTTGGGCAGTACTTC	CASSHGREVGQYF
TRBV18	medium-sized	TRBD1	TRBJ1-1	TGTGCCAGCTCACCTAGGAACAGGGGCACTGAAGCTTTCTTT	CASSPRNRGTEAFF
TRBV6-2/TRBV6-3	.	TRBD1	TRBJ1-5	TGTGCCAGCAGTTACTCCATGGACAGGGGGGGAGGGAGAAGCAATCAGCCCCAGCATTTT	CASSYSMDRGGGRSNQPQHF
TRBV7-9	.	.	TRBJ2-6	TGTGCCAGCAGCTCCAAGCCCGGGACAAGCTCTGGGGCCAACGTCCTGACTTTC	CASSSKPGTSSGANVLTF
TRBV12-3/TRBV12-4	.	.	TRBJ1-1	TGTGCCAGCAGTTATTCCCGGAACACTGAAGCTTTCTTT	CASSYSRNTEAFF
TRBV15	.	.	TRBJ2-7	TGTGCCACCAGCAGAGTTGGAGGGATTGGCGAGCAGTACTTC	CATSRVGGIGEQYF
TRBV13	few	.	TRBJ2-1	TGTGCCAGCAGCGACGGGGATGAGCAGTTCTTC	CASSDGDEQFF
TRBV7-9	.	TRBD1	TRBJ1-4	TGTGCCAGCAGCCTACAGGGGTCAACTAATGAAAAACTGTTTTTT	CASSLQGSTNEKLFF
TRBV2	.	.	TRBJ2-2	TGTGCCAGCAGTGGCGGGGAGGACACCGGGGAGCTGTTTTTT	CASSGGEDTGELFF
TRBV4-2	.	TRBD1	TRBJ1-5	TGTGCCAGCAGTTACACGGACAGGGGAAGTCCAAGGCCCCAGCATTTT	CASSYTDRGSPRPQHF
TRBV6-5	.	TRBD2	TRBJ2-7	TGTGCCAGCTTACGTCCAGCGGGACTTACCTACGAGCAGTACTTC	CASLRPAGLTYEQYF
TRBV6-5	.	.	TRBJ1-1	TGTGCCACTCATCAGGGATCGATGAACACTGAAGCTTTCTTT	CATHQGSMNTEAFF
TRBV30	.	TRBD1	TRBJ2-7	TGTGCCTGGAGTTTAGGACAGGGGGCAGGCGAGCAGTACTTC	CAWSLGQGAGEQYF
TRBV24-1	.	TRBD1	TRBJ2-3	TGTGCCACCAAGGACAGGTACACAGATACGCAGTATTTT	CATKDRYTDTQYF
TRBV18	.	.	TRBJ1-6	TGTGCCAGCTCACCGGGCACAGGGATTTACCCGAGCTCCTATAATTCACCCCTCCACTTT	CASSPGTGIYPSSYNSPLHF
TRBV6-5	.	TRBD1	TRBJ1-1	TGTGCCAGCAACCTGGACAGGGGCACTGAAGCTTTCTTT	CASNLDRGTEAFF
TRBV5-1	once	.	TRBJ2-6	TGCGCCTGTAGCGGGACAGCTTACTCTGGGGCCAACGTCCTGACTTTC	CACSGTAYSGANVLTF
TRBV19	.	TRBD1	TRBJ1-5	TGTGCCAGTAGTCGAGGGGCAGGGGGTAGTCAGCCCCAGCATTTT	CASSRGAGGSQPQHF
TRBV5-1	few	TRBD2	TRBJ2-1	TGCGCCAGCAGCTTTACTAGCGCGACCTACAATGAGCAGTTCTTC	CASSFTSATYNEQFF
TRBV3-1/TRBV3-2	once	.	TRBJ1-1	TGTGCCAGCACCCCGGGACACTTGGGCACTGAAGCTTTCTTT	CASTPGHLGTEAFF
TRBV7-2	.	TRBD1	TRBJ1-6	TGTGCCAGCAGCCAAACAGGGGACACATATAATTCACCCCTCCACTTT	CASSQTGDTYNSPLHF
TRBV12-5	.	.	TRBJ1-5	TGTGCTAGTGGGCTTCAGGGGAATCAGCCCCAGCATTTT	CASGLQGNQPQHF
TRBV30	.	.	TRBJ1-1	TGTGCCTGGGACCTTATTGCGGGGGGCACTGAAGCTTTCTTT	CAWDLIAGGTEAFF
TRBV14	.	TRBD2	TRBJ2-1	TGTGCCAGCAGCCCCGGGACTAGCGGGAGCGAGCAGTTCTTC	CASSPGTSGSEQFF
TRBV28	.	.	TRBJ1-5	TGTGCCAGCAGTTTAGGTAGGGGGAGCAATCAGCCCCAGCATTTT	CASSLGRGSNQPQHF